This T cell receptor beta chain is from a study of shared clonotypes between healthy human individuals. Study-wide background: Per donor, three plates held CD4 naive cells, three held CD4 memory, two held CD8 naive and one held CD8 memory.

The study enrolled healthy HIV-negative adults without recent acute infections or vaccinations as donors. Naive CD4+ cells were CD45RA-selected; the remaining cells were memory. Assay used: immunoSEQ multiplex PCR; TCRdb lists only in-frame clones, some missing. The top ten clones hold around 1.5% of a sample with about 1 million clones, roughly 80% of them seen once. A note on this clone: The target antigen is unknown.

Whole-study results and caveats: Sharing across a handful of donors was seen in approximately 5.2% of naive CD4 clonotypes.

Sequenced material: memory CD4+ T cells sorted from blood. Subset given: CD45RA-negative fraction. The TCR was taken from a man aged 18 to 29 in good health.

The CDR3 sequence: CASSLSLYNEQFF. For the CDR3, the DNA is TGTGCCAGCAGTTTATCGTTGTACAATGAGCAGTTCTTC. V and J are TRBV27 and TRBJ2-1; D gene unclear. Germline V CDR1 and CDR2: MNHEY, SMNVEV (reference sequence). The V and J ends lost 0 bases and 4 bases respectively, with 4 bases between them. There are 13 residues in the CDR3.